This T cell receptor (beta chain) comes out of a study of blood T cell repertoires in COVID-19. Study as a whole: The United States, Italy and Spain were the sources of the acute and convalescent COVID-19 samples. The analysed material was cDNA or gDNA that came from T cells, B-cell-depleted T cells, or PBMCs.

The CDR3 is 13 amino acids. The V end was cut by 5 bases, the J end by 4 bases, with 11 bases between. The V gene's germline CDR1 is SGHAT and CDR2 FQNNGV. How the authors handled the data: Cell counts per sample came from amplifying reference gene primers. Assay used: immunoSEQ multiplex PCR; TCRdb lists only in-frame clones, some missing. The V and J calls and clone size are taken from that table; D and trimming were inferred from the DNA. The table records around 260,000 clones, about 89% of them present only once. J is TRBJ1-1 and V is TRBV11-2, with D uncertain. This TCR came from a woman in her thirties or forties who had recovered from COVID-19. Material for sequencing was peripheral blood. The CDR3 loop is CASSPQEGTEAFF. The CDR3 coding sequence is TGTGCCAGCAGCCCGCAGGAAGGCACTGAAGCTTTCTTT.